This T cell receptor beta chain derives from a study of tumor-infiltrating lymphocytes in oesophageal squamous cell carcinoma. This clonotype was recorded once. TCRdb re-derived calls from the PCR reads in MiXCR, one entry per CDR3 protein. The top ten clones hold roughly two fifths of a sample with about 18,000 distinct CDR3 sequences, roughly 40% of them seen once. The CDR3 is 18 amino acids. Germline trimming cut 5 bases from V and 3 bases from J; bases unmatched to any gene: 14. Germline V CDR1 and CDR2: SGHAT, FQNNGV. The receptor was derived from a male donor with esophageal squamous cell carcinoma. The V gene is TRBV11-2, the J gene TRBJ2-4, with 9 positions matching TRBD1. The sample comprised esophageal tumor tissue. The CDR3 loop is CASSVTGGAGAGKNIQYF. DNA for the CDR3: TGTGCCAGCAGCGTCACAGGGGGCGCGGGAGCTGGCAAAAACATTCAGTACTTC.